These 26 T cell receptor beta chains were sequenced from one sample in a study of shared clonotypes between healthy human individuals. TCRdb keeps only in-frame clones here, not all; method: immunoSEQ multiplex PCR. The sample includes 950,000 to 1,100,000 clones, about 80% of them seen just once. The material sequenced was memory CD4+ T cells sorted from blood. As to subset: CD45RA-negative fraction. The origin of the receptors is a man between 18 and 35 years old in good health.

Here the CDR3 reads CASSSKTGGLGTEAFF. The DNA for the CDR3 is TGCGCCAGCAGCTCAAAGACAGGGGGCTTAGGGACTGAAGCTTTCTTT. The chain uses TRBV5-1 and TRBJ1-1; 10 bases map to TRBD1. V trimming: 3 bases; J trimming: 5 bases; junction bases outside the gene matches: 10. Germline CDR1 and CDR2: SGHRS and YFSETQ. This CDR3 is built from 16 residues.

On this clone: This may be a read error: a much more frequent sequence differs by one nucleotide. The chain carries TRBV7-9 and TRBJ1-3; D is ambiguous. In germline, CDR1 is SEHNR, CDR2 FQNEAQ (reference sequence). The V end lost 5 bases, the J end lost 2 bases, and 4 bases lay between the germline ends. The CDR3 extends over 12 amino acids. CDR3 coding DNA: TGTGCCAGCAGCCAAGCTGGAAACACCATATATTTT. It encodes CASSQAGNTIYF.

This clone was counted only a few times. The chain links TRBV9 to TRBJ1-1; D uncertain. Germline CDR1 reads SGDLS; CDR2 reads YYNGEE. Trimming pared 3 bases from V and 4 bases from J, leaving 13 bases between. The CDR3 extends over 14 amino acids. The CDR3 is CASSGAARGTEAFF. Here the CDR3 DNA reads TGTGCCAGCAGCGGAGCAGCGCGGGGCACTGAAGCTTTCTTT. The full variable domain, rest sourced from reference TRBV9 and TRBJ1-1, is DSGVTQTPKHLITATGQRVTLRCSPRSGDLSVYWYQQSLDQGLQFLIQYYNGEERAKGNILERFSAQQFPDLHSELNLSSLELGDSALYFCASSGAARGTEAFFGQGTRLTVV.

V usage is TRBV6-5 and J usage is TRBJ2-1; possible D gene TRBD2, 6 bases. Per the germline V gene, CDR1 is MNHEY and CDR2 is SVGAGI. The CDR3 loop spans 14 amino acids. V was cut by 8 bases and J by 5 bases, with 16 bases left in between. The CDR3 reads CASSREKAHNEQFF. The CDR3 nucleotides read TGTGCCAGCTCCCGGGAGAAAGCCCACAATGAGCAGTTCTTC.

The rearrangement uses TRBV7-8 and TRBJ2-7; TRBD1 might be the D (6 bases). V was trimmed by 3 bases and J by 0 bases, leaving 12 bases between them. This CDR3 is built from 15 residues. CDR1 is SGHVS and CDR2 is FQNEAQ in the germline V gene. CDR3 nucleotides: TGTGCCAGCAGCTTTCAGGGGCCGAGCTCCTACGAGCAGTACTTC. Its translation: CASSFQGPSSYEQYF.

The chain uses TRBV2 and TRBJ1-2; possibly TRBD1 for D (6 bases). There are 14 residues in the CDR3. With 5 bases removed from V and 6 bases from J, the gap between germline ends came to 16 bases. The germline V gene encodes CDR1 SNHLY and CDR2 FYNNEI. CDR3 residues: CASSRGTSGDGYTF. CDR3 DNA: TGTGCCAGCAGTCGAGGGACATCAGGGGATGGCTACACCTTC.

CDR3 region: CASRTTAEGNTIYF. Written as DNA, the CDR3 is TGTGCCAGCAGAACCACGGCGGAGGGAAACACCATATATTTT. The chain couples TRBV28 to TRBJ1-3; D uncertain. Germline V gene lookup returns CDR1 MDHEN and CDR2 SYDVKM. Trimming shortened V by 6 bases and J by 4 bases, and 13 bases separated the two germline ends. The CDR3 contains 14 residues.

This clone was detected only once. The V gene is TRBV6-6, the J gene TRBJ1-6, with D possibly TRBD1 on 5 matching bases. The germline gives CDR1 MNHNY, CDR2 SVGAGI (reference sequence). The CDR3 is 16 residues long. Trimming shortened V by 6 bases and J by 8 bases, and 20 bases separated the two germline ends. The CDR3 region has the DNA TGTGCCAGCAGGCTTGCACTCCGGGACGGGGATTCACCCCTCCACTTT. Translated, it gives CASRLALRDGDSPLHF.

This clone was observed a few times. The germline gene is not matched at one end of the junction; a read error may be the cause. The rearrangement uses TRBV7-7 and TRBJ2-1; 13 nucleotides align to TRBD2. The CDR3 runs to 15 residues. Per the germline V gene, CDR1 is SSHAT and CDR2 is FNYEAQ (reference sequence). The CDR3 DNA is TGTGCTAGCAGCCGGACTAGCGGGAGTAGCTATGAGCAGTTCTTC. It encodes CASSRTSGSSYEQFF.

CDR3 nucleotide sequence: TGTGCCAGCAGCTTAACCTCTGGGCACACTGAAGCTTTCTTT. It is translated as CASSLTSGHTEAFF. V is TRBV7-3 and J is TRBJ1-1, with D uncertain. Trimming shortened V by 0 bases and J by 3 bases, and 8 bases separated the two germline ends. CDR3 length: 14 residues. The germline gives CDR1 SGHTA, CDR2 FQGTGA.

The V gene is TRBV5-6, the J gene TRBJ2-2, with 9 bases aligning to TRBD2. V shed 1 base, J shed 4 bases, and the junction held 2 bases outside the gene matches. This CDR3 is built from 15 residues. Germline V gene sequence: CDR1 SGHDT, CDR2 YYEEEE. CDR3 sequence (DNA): TGTGCCAGCAGCTTGAAACTAGCGGGCACCGGGGAGCTGTTTTTT. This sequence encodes CASSLKLAGTGELFF.

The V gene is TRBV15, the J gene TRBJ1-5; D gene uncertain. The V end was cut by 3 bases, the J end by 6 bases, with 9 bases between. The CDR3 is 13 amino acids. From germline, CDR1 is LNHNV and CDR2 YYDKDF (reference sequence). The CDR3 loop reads CATSSNWGQPQHF. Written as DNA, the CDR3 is TGTGCCACCAGCAGTAATTGGGGTCAGCCCCAGCATTTT.

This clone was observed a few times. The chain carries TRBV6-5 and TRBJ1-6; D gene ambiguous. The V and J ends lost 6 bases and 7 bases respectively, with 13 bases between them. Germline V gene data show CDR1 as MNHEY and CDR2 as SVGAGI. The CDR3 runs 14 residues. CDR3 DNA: TGTGCCAGCAGCTTGACGGATTTCAATTCACCCCTCCACTTT. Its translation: CASSLTDFNSPLHF.

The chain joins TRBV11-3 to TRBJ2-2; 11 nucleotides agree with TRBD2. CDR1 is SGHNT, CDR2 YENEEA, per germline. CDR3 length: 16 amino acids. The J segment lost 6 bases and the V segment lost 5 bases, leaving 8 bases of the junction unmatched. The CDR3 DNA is TGTGCCAGCAGCGTGTTTAGCGGGGGGGCTTCCGGGGAGCTGTTTTTT. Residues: CASSVFSGGASGELFF.

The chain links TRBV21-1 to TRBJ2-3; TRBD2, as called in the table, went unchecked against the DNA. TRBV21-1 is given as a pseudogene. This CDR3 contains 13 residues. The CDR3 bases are TGTGCCAGCAGCAAGGAGGGGAGAGATACGCAGTATTTT. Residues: CASSKEGRDTQYF.

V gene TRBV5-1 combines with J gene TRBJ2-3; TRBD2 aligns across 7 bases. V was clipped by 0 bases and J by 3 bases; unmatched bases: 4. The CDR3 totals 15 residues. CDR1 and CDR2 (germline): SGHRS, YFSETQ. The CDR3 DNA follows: TGCGCCAGCAGCTTGGAAGCGGGGCCTACAGATACGCAGTATTTT. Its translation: CASSLEAGPTDTQYF.

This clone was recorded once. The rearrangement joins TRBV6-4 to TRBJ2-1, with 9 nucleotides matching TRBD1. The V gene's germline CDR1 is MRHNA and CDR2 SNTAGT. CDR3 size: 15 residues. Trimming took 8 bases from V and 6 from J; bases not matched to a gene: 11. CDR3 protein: CASGEQGAPANEQFF. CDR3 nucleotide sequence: TGTGCCAGCGGAGAACAGGGGGCGCCGGCCAATGAGCAGTTCTTC.

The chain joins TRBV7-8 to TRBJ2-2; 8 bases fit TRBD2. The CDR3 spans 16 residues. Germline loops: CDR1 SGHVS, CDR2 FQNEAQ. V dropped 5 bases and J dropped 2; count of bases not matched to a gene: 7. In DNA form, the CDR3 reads TGTGCCAGCAGCCGAAGTAGCGGGGCTAACACCGGGGAGCTGTTTTTT. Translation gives CASSRSSGANTGELFF.

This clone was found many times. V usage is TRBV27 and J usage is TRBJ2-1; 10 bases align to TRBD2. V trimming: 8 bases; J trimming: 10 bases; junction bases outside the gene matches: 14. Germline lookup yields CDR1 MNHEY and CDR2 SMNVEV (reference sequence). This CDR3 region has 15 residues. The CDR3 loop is CASAPGLAEWGEQFF. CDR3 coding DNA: TGTGCCAGCGCTCCTGGACTAGCGGAGTGGGGGGAGCAGTTCTTC.

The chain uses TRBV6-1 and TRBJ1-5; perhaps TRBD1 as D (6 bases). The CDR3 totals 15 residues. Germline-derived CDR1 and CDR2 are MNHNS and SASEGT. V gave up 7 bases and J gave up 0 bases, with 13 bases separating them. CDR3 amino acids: CASMQGRYSNQPQHF. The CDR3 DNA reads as TGTGCCAGCATGCAGGGGCGGTATAGCAATCAGCCCCAGCATTTT.

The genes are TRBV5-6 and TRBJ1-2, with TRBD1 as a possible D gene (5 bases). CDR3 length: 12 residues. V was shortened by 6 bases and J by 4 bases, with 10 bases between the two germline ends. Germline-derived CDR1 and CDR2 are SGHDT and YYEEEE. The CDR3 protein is CASIREGYGYTF. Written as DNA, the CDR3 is TGTGCCAGCATCAGGGAGGGCTATGGCTACACCTTC.

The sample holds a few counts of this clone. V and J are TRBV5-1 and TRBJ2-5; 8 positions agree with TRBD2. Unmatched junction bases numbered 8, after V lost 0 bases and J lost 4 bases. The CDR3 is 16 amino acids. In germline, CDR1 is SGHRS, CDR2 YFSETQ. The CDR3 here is CASSLAGSGRGETQYF. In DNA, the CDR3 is TGCGCCAGCAGCTTGGCGGGGAGCGGGAGAGGAGAGACCCAGTACTTC.

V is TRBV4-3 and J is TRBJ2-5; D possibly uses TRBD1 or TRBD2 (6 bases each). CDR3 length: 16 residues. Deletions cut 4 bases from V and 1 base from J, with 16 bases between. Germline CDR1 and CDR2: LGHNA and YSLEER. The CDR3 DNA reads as TGCGCCAGCAGCCGGGTGGGGGGCGCGGCCCAAGAGACCCAGTACTTC. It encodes CASSRVGGAAQETQYF.

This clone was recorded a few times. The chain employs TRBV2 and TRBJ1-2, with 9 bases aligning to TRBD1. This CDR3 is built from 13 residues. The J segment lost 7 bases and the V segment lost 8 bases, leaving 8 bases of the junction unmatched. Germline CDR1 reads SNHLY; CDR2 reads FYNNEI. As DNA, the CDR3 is TGTGCCAGCGGAGCGGGGACAGGGCTTGGCTACACCTTC. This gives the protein CASGAGTGLGYTF.

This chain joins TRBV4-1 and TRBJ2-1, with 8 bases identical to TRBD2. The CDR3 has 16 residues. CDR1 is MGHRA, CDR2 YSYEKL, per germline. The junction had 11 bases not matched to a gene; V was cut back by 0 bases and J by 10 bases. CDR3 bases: TGCGCCAGCAGCCAAGATTTGACTAGCGCCTTTCGGGAGCAGTTCTTC. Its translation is CASSQDLTSAFREQFF.

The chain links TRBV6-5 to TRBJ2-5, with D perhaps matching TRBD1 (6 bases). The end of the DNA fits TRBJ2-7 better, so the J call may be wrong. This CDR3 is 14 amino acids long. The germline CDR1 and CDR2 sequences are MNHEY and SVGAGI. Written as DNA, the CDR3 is TGTGCCAGCAGTTACTCGGGGACAACCTACGAGCAGTACTTC. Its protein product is CASSYSGTTYEQYF.